This TCR beta chain was recovered during a study of PD-1 blockade in mismatch repair-deficient tumors. For the study at large: Patients had approximately 11 mismatch repair-deficient cancer types and were previously treated and progressing.

TCRdb's copy holds only in-frame clones and misses some; the assay was immunoSEQ multiplex PCR. The table records under 150,000 clones, more than 70% of them present only once. Per germline, CDR1 GTSNPN and CDR2 SVGIG (reference sequence). V was trimmed by 2 bases and J by 3 bases, leaving 11 bases between them. The CDR3 runs to 13 residues. All patients were mismatch repair deficient, assessed by either PCR or immunohistochemistry. TCR sequencing covered three patients who responded to pembrolizumab. The clonotype originates from an adult with mismatch repair-deficient cancer. Sequences were derived from peripheral blood, sampled just under 74 weeks after starting pembrolizumab. The chain combines TRBV30 with TRBJ2-7, with a tentative D call TRBD1 (5 bases). CDR3 coding DNA: TGTGCCTGGAGTCCGACAGCGTTCTACGAGCAGTACTTC. This translates into CAWSPTAFYEQYF.